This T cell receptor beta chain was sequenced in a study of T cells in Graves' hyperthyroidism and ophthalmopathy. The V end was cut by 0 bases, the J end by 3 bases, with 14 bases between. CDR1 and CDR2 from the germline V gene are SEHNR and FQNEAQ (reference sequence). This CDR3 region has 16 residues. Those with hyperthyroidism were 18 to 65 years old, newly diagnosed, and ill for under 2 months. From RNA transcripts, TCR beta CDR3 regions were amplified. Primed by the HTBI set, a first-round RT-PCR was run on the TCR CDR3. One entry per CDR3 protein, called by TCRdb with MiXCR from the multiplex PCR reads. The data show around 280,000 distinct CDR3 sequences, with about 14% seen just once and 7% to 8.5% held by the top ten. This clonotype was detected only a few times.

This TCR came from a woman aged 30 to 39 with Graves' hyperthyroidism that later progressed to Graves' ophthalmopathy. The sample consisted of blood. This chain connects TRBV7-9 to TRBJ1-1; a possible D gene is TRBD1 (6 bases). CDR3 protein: CASSLATPGADTEAFF. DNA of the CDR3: TGTGCCAGCAGCTTAGCGACTCCAGGGGCGGACACTGAAGCTTTCTTT.